The next 32 T cell receptor beta chains were all read from a single sample in a study of OX40 agonist ivuxolimab in advanced cancers. Clones were read by immunoSEQ multiplex PCR, and TCRdb kept only the in-frame ones, dropping some. The sample has tens of thousands of clones, 75% to 90% seen once. The starting material was CD4+ or CD8+ T cells sorted from blood, obtained in a trial of the OX40 agonist ivuxolimab. These receptors came from an adult with an advanced solid tumor such as melanoma, head and neck, liver or kidney cancer.

V and J are TRBV4-1 and TRBJ1-1; D gene uncertain. Trimming took 4 bases from V and 0 from J, leaving 12 bases between them. CDR1 is MGHRA, CDR2 YSYEKL, per germline. The CDR3 consists of 15 residues. The CDR3 region has the DNA TGCGCCAGCAGCCGCGTGGAGGGAATGAACACTGAAGCTTTCTTT. This gives the protein CASSRVEGMNTEAFF.

V gene TRBV5-8 combines with J gene TRBJ2-5, with TRBD2 matching 13 bases. This CDR3 is 16 amino acids long. Germline V CDR1 and CDR2: SGHTS, YDEGEE. V lost 4 bases, J lost 11 bases, and 14 bases stayed unmatched. The CDR3 sequence is CASSPQPGLAGPPQYF. The CDR3 bases are TGTGCCAGCAGCCCCCAGCCGGGACTAGCGGGACCCCCTCAGTACTTC. The full variable domain, rest sourced from reference TRBV5-8 and TRBJ2-5, is EAGVTQSPTHLIKTRGQQATLRCSPISGHTSVYWYQQALGLGLQFLLWYDEGEERNRGNFPPRFSGRQFPNYSSELNVNALELEDSALYLCASSPQPGLAGPPQYFGPGTRLLVL.

The gene calls are TRBV4-1 and TRBJ2-3; TRBD1 might be the D (6 bases). In germline, CDR1 is MGHRA, CDR2 YSYEKL. V was cut by 0 bases and J by 1 base, with 23 bases left in between. The length of the CDR3 is 20 residues. CDR3 DNA sequence: TGCGCCAGCAGCCAAGATCGGGAATTAAACAGGGCGTGGGGCACAGATACGCAGTATTTT. Translated: CASSQDRELNRAWGTDTQYF.

The CDR3 sequence: CASSIGQREAFF. The CDR3 nucleotides are TGCGCCAGCAGCATAGGACAGCGTGAAGCTTTCTTT. The V gene is TRBV5-1, the J gene TRBJ1-1; tentative D call: TRBD1 (6 bases). Trimming removed 4 bases from V and 7 bases from J, with 11 bases in between. From germline, CDR1 is SGHRS and CDR2 YFSETQ. The CDR3 has 12 residues.

The genes are TRBV2 and TRBJ1-1; D is unresolved. There are 13 residues in the CDR3. Trimming took off 6 bases at V and 4 bases at J, with 12 bases between the two ends. Germline loops: CDR1 SNHLY, CDR2 FYNNEI. CDR3 residues: CASRTQRGTEAFF. The DNA of the CDR3 is TGTGCCAGCAGAACCCAACGAGGCACTGAAGCTTTCTTT.

The chain joins TRBV19 to TRBJ1-5; D not resolved. CDR3 size: 13 residues. Trimming cost V 6 bases and J 5 bases, with 11 bases left between them. Looked up from germline, CDR1 is LNHDA and CDR2 is SQIVND (reference sequence). In DNA form, the CDR3 reads TGTGCCAGTAGCGCTACTCCTTATCAGCCCCAGCATTTT. It yields the protein CASSATPYQPQHF.

The CDR3 bases are TGCGCCAGCAGCTTGGTTTCAGGGACTAATCAGCCCCAGCATTTT. As protein: CASSLVSGTNQPQHF. The V gene is TRBV5-1, the J gene TRBJ1-5; weak D call: TRBD1 (5 bases). This CDR3 region has 15 residues. Deletions cut 0 bases from V and 4 bases from J, with 11 bases between. Germline assignment: CDR1 SGHRS and CDR2 YFSETQ.

This chain links TRBV6-6 with TRBJ1-5; D possibly corresponds to TRBD1 (5 bases). This CDR3 is 14 amino acids long. Trimming took off 3 bases at V and 6 bases at J, with 12 bases between the two ends. Germline values: CDR1 MNHNY, CDR2 SVGAGI (reference sequence). The CDR3 protein is CASSYGTGLQPQHF. CDR3 nucleotides: TGTGCCAGCAGTTATGGTACGGGGCTTCAGCCCCAGCATTTT.

A single count supports this clone. V and J are TRBV3-1 (or the pseudogene TRBV3-2) and TRBJ2-7, with unresolved D. CDR1 LGHDT and CDR2 YNNKEL come from the germline V gene (reference sequence). CDR3 length: 9 amino acids. The CDR3: CASSQDWGV. CDR3 sequence (DNA): TGTGCCAGCAGCCAAGATTGGGGCGTC.

The CDR3 here is CATKTTRNEKLFF. As DNA, the CDR3 is TGTGCCACAAAAACGACGAGAAATGAAAAACTGTTTTTT. The chain links TRBV6-5 to TRBJ1-4, with unresolved D. Germline V gene sequence: CDR1 MNHEY, CDR2 SVGAGI. There are 13 residues in the CDR3. Trimming left V 10 bases short and J 5 bases short, with 14 bases between.

CDR3 in amino acids: CASSSSHRGFMNTEAFF. In nucleotides, the CDR3 is TGTGCCAGCAGTTCCTCCCACAGGGGATTCATGAACACTGAAGCTTTCTTT. V usage is TRBV27 and J usage is TRBJ1-1; 7 bases align to TRBD1. The CDR3 runs 17 residues. V shed 4 bases and J 0 bases; nucleotides not matched to a gene: 11. Per germline, CDR1 MNHEY and CDR2 SMNVEV (reference sequence).

V is TRBV28 and J is TRBJ1-2, with D unresolved. Looked up from germline, CDR1 is MDHEN and CDR2 is SYDVKM. V lost 2 bases to trimming and J lost 7 bases, with 8 bases between them. The CDR3 has 12 residues. This CDR3 reads CASSLAGFGYTF. Written as DNA, the CDR3 is TGTGCCAGCAGTTTAGCGGGGTTTGGCTACACCTTC.

This clone was recorded only once. This chain connects TRBV28 to TRBJ2-7; the D gene is possibly TRBD2 (6 bases). Trimming left V 8 bases short and J 2 bases short, with 16 bases between. The germline gives CDR1 MDHEN, CDR2 SYDVKM. CDR3 size: 14 residues. The CDR3 loop reads CASCTGELTYEQYF. CDR3 DNA: TGTGCCAGCTGCACGGGGGAGCTTACCTACGAGCAGTACTTC.

The genes are TRBV9 and TRBJ1-4, with D uncertain. The CDR3 contains 11 residues. Germline V gene lookup returns CDR1 SGDLS and CDR2 YYNGEE. V lost 4 bases and J lost 8, with 6 bases in between. CDR3 DNA: TGTGCCAGCAGCTCCGGAGAAAAACTGTTTTTT. Residues: CASSSGEKLFF.

The chain is built from TRBV18 and TRBJ1-5, with TRBD1 matching 8 bases. CDR1 KGHSH and CDR2 LQKENI come from the germline V gene. With 3 bases clipped from V and 2 bases from J, the junction kept 3 bases outside the gene matches. The CDR3 totals 15 residues. CDR3 sequence: CASSPGQGGNQPQHF. The DNA for the CDR3 is TGTGCCAGCTCACCCGGACAGGGAGGCAATCAGCCCCAGCATTTT.

This clone has just one count. The chain employs TRBV9 and TRBJ2-1; no reliable D call. Germline CDR1 reads SGDLS; CDR2 reads YYNGEE. Deletions cut 7 bases from V and 6 bases from J, with 17 bases between. The length of the CDR3 is 14 residues. The CDR3 loop is CASRDAAGGNEQFF. The DNA for the CDR3 is TGTGCCAGCCGAGACGCGGCAGGCGGCAATGAGCAGTTCTTC.

The chain combines TRBV7-2 with TRBJ1-2, with 7 bases matching TRBD1. The CDR3 has 15 amino acids. The trim removed 5 bases at V and 2 bases at J, leaving 8 bases unmatched. Per the germline V gene, CDR1 is SGHTA and CDR2 is FQGNSA. The CDR3 region is CASSLQGSLNYGYTF. CDR3 nucleotide sequence: TGTGCCAGCAGCCTACAGGGGTCCTTGAACTATGGCTACACCTTC.

The rearrangement joins TRBV18 to TRBJ2-3; D remains ambiguous. V was cut by 4 bases and J by 6 bases, with 8 bases left in between. The CDR3 runs to 12 residues. Germline V CDR1 and CDR2: KGHSH, LQKENI. The CDR3 nucleotides are TGTGCCAGCTCACTTCTTAGGGATACGCAGTATTTT. This encodes CASSLLRDTQYF.

This clone was detected only once. The rearrangement links TRBV10-3 to TRBJ2-5; a weak D match, TRBD2 (6 bases). The V and J ends lost 6 bases and 5 bases respectively, with 13 bases between them. Germline values: CDR1 ENHRY, CDR2 SYGVKD. CDR3 length: 13 residues. CDR3 nucleotide sequence: TGTGCCATCAGACTAGCTCCGGATGAGACCCAGTACTTC. It translates to CAIRLAPDETQYF.

The J gene is TRBJ1-6, the V gene TRBV7-3; D is uncertain. The CDR3 extends over 15 amino acids. The V end lost 6 bases, the J end lost 7 bases, and 16 bases lay between the germline ends. CDR1 is SGHTA and CDR2 is FQGTGA in the germline V gene. CDR3 residues: CASSLRSGMNSPLHF. Written as DNA, the CDR3 is TGTGCCAGCAGTCTCCGCTCAGGAATGAATTCACCCCTCCACTTT.

V gene TRBV7-2 combines with J gene TRBJ2-3, with D possibly being TRBD2 (6 bases). The germline CDR1 and CDR2 sequences are SGHTA and FQGNSA. The CDR3 has 15 residues. The ends were cut back, 1 base at V and 2 bases at J, with 10 bases in the middle. The chain's CDR3 is CASSLDGRLTDTQYF. DNA of the CDR3: TGTGCCAGCAGCTTAGACGGGAGACTCACAGATACGCAGTATTTT.

V gene TRBV5-1 combines with J gene TRBJ2-5, with 10 positions matching TRBD1. CDR1 and CDR2 from the germline V gene are SGHRS and YFSETQ. This CDR3 has 16 amino acids. After removal of 4 bases from V and 5 bases from J, the junction contained 11 bases not matched to a gene. The CDR3 reads CASSPYPGQGRETQYF. DNA for the CDR3: TGCGCCAGCAGCCCTTATCCGGGACAGGGGAGGGAGACCCAGTACTTC.

This clone showed up just a few times. V and J are TRBV20-1 and TRBJ2-3; no reliable D call. CDR1 and CDR2 from the germline V gene are DFQATT and SNEGSKA (reference sequence). The CDR3 loop spans 11 amino acids. The V and J ends lost 5 bases and 6 bases respectively, with 9 bases between them. The CDR3, as DNA: TGCAGTGCTGAATATTCGGATACGCAGTATTTT. It yields the protein CSAEYSDTQYF.

The rearrangement uses TRBV5-1 and TRBJ1-1, with unresolved D. Germline-derived CDR1 and CDR2 are SGHRS and YFSETQ. The CDR3 is 14 amino acids. V dropped 2 bases and J dropped 1 base, with 9 bases sitting between them. This CDR3 reads CASSFGVPNTEAFF. The CDR3 nucleotides read TGCGCCAGCAGCTTTGGGGTCCCGAACACTGAAGCTTTCTTT.

The rearrangement uses TRBV18 and TRBJ2-7; 10 bases fit TRBD1. Germline CDR1 KGHSH, CDR2 LQKENI. V was pared by 3 bases and J by 6 bases, with 2 bases of the junction left unmatched. The CDR3 spans 13 residues. CDR3 nucleotide sequence: TGTGCCAGCTCACCGGGGACAGGGGCCGAGCAGTACTTC. Translated, it gives CASSPGTGAEQYF.

This chain links TRBV9 with TRBJ2-3; D is perhaps TRBD2 (5 bases). Germline assignment: CDR1 SGDLS and CDR2 YYNGEE. V dropped 2 bases and J dropped 5 bases, with 9 bases sitting between them. The CDR3 length is 13 residues. The CDR3 coding sequence is TGTGCCAGCAGCGTGTCTAGCCGAGATACGCAGTATTTT. Amino acid sequence: CASSVSSRDTQYF.

This clone was recorded once. This sequence joins TRBV7-9 and TRBJ2-3, with 8 bases lining up with TRBD2. The CDR3 loop spans 16 amino acids. Germline assignment: CDR1 SEHNR and CDR2 FQNEAQ (reference sequence). V was pared by 5 bases and J by 6 bases, with 13 bases of the junction left unmatched. This CDR3 reads CASSPHLRGAGDTQYF. CDR3 sequence (DNA): TGTGCCAGCAGCCCCCACTTGCGGGGGGCGGGGGATACGCAGTATTTT.

This clone was counted a single time. This rearrangement joins TRBV6-6 to TRBJ1-2; possibly TRBD1 for D (6 bases). Trimming pared 4 bases from V and 4 bases from J, leaving 19 bases between. Germline values: CDR1 MNHNY, CDR2 SVGAGI (reference sequence). The CDR3 is 16 amino acids. CDR3 in amino acids: CASSSRSGRGSYGYTF. The CDR3 DNA reads TGTGCCAGCAGTTCCCGCTCGGGCAGGGGCTCCTATGGCTACACCTTC.

This clone was observed a handful of times. This chain joins TRBV5-1 and TRBJ1-2, with a weak D call TRBD1 (5 bases). This CDR3 is built from 15 residues. With 0 bases removed from V and 8 bases from J, the gap between germline ends came to 17 bases. Germline CDR1 SGHRS, CDR2 YFSETQ. The DNA for the CDR3 is TGCGCCAGCAGCTTGGCCGTCCAGGGAGCAGTCGGCTACACCTTC. As protein: CASSLAVQGAVGYTF.

The chain couples TRBV7-9 to TRBJ1-4, with 10 bases matching TRBD1. Germline values: CDR1 SEHNR, CDR2 FQNEAQ (reference sequence). The CDR3 contains 16 residues. Trimming at V came to 0 bases and at J to 5 bases, leaving 3 bases not matched to a gene. The CDR3 protein is CASSLAPDRGNEKLFF. Here the CDR3 DNA reads TGTGCCAGCAGCTTAGCACCGGACAGGGGGAATGAAAAACTGTTTTTT. The complete variable domain, with remaining parts taken from reference TRBV7-9 and TRBJ1-4, reads DTGVSQNPRHKITKRGQNVTFRCDPISEHNRLYWYRQTLGQGPEFLTYFQNEAQLEKSRLLSDRFSAERPKGSFSTLEIQRTEQGDSAMYLCASSLAPDRGNEKLFFGSGTQLSVL.

This chain links TRBV11-3 with TRBJ1-6; possible D gene TRBD1, 5 bases. Germline V lookup: CDR1 SGHNT, CDR2 YENEEA. With 6 bases removed from V and 9 bases from J, the gap between germline ends came to 21 bases. This CDR3 has 16 amino acids. The CDR3 region has the DNA TGTGCCAGCAGAGGAAGGTTCGATGCGAGGGGTTCACCCCTCCACTTT. It specifies CASRGRFDARGSPLHF.

The chain has TRBV6-5 and TRBJ2-1; 8 bases match TRBD1. Germline assignment: CDR1 MNHEY and CDR2 SVGAGI. The CDR3 is 15 amino acids. With V trimmed by 4 bases and J by 0 bases, 2 bases remained unmatched. The CDR3 is CASSLDRGSYNEQFF. The DNA for the CDR3 is TGTGCCAGCAGTTTAGACAGGGGCTCCTACAATGAGCAGTTCTTC.